The 5 T cell receptor beta chains listed next were all sequenced from one sample in a study of cytomegalovirus exposure and HLA in healthy donors. The PCR had 60 Vbeta and 13 Jbeta primers. Profiled with immunoSEQ multiplex PCR; TCRdb holds only in-frame clones, not every one. In the table there are around 170,000 clones, roughly 84% of which are singletons. The sample consisted of PBMCs. Source of these receptors: a woman in her forties or fifties in good health and CMV-seropositive.

V usage is TRBV4-3 and J usage is TRBJ2-1, with 9 nucleotides matching TRBD2. The CDR3 is made up of 15 amino acids. Germline V gene data show CDR1 as LGHNA and CDR2 as YSLEER. After removal of 1 base from V and 4 bases from J, the junction contained 2 bases not matched to a gene. The CDR3 spells CASSQGGLAYNEQFF. The CDR3 coding sequence is TGCGCCAGCAGCCAAGGGGGACTAGCTTACAATGAGCAGTTCTTC.

This sequence joins TRBV5-1 and TRBJ2-5; 11 bases are a match to TRBD1. This CDR3 spans 16 amino acids. J gave up 1 base and V 2 bases, and 4 bases lay outside the gene matches. Germline CDR1 is SGHRS and CDR2 is YFSETQ. In DNA form, the CDR3 reads TGCGCCAGCAGCTTTGATGGACAGGGGGCCCAAGAGACCCAGTACTTC. Protein: CASSFDGQGAQETQYF.

The chain carries TRBV18 and TRBJ2-7; D is possibly TRBD2 (5 bases). This CDR3 has 12 amino acids. The germline CDR1 and CDR2 sequences are KGHSH and LQKENI. Trimming cost V 2 bases and J 5 bases, with 7 bases left between them. CDR3 in amino acids: CASSPEGNEQYF. The CDR3 DNA reads as TGTGCCAGCTCACCAGAGGGTAACGAGCAGTACTTC.

The rearrangement uses TRBV7-8 and TRBJ2-7, with 8 bases fitting TRBD2. V lost 5 bases and J lost 6; bases outside the gene matches: 18. Germline V gene lookup returns CDR1 SGHVS and CDR2 FQNEAQ. The CDR3 loop spans 17 amino acids. The CDR3 sequence: CASSPVGGSGGAGEQYF. The CDR3 DNA sequence: TGTGCCAGCAGCCCCGTGGGGGGCTCCGGGGGGGCCGGCGAGCAGTACTTC.

The chain uses TRBV6-6 and TRBJ1-4; a possible D gene is TRBD1 (5 bases). Germline values: CDR1 MNHNY, CDR2 SVGAGI (reference sequence). This CDR3 is built from 15 residues. The V and J ends lost 4 bases and 1 base respectively, with 10 bases between them. CDR3 residues: CASSSRQLTNEKLFF. The CDR3 region has the DNA TGTGCCAGCAGTTCACGACAGTTAACTAATGAAAAACTGTTTTTT.